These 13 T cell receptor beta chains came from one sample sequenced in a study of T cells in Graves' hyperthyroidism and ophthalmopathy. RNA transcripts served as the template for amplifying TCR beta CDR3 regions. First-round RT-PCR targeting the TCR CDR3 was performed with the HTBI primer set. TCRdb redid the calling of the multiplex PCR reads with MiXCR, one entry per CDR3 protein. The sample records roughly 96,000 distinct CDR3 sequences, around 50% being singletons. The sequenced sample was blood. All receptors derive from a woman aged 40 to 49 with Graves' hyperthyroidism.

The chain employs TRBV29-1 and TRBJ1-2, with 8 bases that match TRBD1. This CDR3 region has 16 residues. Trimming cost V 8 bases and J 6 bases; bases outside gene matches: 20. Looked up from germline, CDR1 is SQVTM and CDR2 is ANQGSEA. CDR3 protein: CSSKEQGAPWVHGYTF. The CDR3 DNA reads TGCAGCTCCAAAGAGCAGGGGGCACCTTGGGTCCATGGCTACACCTTC.

The CDR3 DNA sequence: TGTGCCAGCAGTGTCCGGGACAGGGACTCGCCCCTCCACTTT. Translating gives CASSVRDRDSPLHF. The rearrangement uses TRBV2 and TRBJ1-6, with TRBD1 matching 9 bases. The length of the CDR3 is 14 residues. Germline V gene data show CDR1 as SNHLY and CDR2 as FYNNEI. The J segment lost 13 bases and the V segment lost 4 bases, leaving 8 bases of the junction unmatched. The variable domain in full, completed from reference TRBV2 and TRBJ1-6, reads EPEVTQTPSHQVTQMGQEVILRCVPISNHLYFYWYRQILGQKVEFLVSFYNNEISEKSEIFDDQFSVERPDGSNFTLKIRSTKLEDSAMYFCASSVRDRDSPLHFGNGTRLTVT.

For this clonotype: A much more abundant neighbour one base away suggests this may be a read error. The CDR3 spells CAGSGQANTEAFF. CDR3 DNA sequence: TGTGCCGGCAGCGGACAAGCGAACACTGAAGCTTTCTTT. This chain links TRBV5-6 with TRBJ1-1, with D perhaps matching TRBD1 (5 bases). This CDR3 has 13 amino acids. Per germline, CDR1 SGHDT and CDR2 YYEEEE.

CDR3 nucleotides: TGTGCCAGCAGTGGAACGACAGGGGGATATGGCTACACCTTC. Translating it yields CASSGTTGGYGYTF. J is TRBJ1-2 and V is TRBV2; the match to TRBD1 covers 9 bases. Germline V CDR1 and CDR2: SNHLY, FYNNEI. Germline trimming cut 4 bases from V and 5 bases from J; bases unmatched to any gene: 5. The CDR3 extends over 14 amino acids.

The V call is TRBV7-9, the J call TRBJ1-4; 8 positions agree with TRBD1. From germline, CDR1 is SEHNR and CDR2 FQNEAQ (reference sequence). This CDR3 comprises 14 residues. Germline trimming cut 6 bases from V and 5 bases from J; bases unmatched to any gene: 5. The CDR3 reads CASSETGGNEKLFF. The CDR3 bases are TGTGCCAGCAGTGAAACAGGGGGGAATGAAAAACTGTTTTTT.

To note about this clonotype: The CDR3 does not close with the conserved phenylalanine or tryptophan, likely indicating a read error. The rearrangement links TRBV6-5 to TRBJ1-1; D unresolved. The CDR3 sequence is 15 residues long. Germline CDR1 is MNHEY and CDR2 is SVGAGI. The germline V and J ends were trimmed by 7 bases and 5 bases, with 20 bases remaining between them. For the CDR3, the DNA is TGTGCCAGCACTTCGGCGAGGTTTCGAAGGACTGAAGCTTTCCTT. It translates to CASTSARFRRTEAFL.

The CDR3 here is CSVTGTSSVQFF. Written as DNA, the CDR3 is TGCAGCGTGACCGGGACTAGCTCGGTGCAGTTCTTC. The chain employs TRBV29-1 and TRBJ2-1; 9 positions agree with TRBD2. V trimming: 6 bases; J trimming: 12 bases; junction bases outside the gene matches: 9. The length of the CDR3 is 12 residues. Germline CDR1 is SQVTM and CDR2 is ANQGSEA.

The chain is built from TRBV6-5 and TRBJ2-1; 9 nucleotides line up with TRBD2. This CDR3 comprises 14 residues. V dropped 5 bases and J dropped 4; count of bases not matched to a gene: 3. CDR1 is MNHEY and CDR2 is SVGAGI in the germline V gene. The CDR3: CASSLSGGYNEQFF. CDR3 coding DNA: TGTGCCAGCAGTCTCAGCGGGGGGTACAATGAGCAGTTCTTC.

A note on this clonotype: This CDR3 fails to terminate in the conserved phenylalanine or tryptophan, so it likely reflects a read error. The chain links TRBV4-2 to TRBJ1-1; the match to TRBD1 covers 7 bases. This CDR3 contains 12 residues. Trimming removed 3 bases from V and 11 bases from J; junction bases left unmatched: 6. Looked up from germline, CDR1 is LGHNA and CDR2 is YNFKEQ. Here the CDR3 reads CASSQGDRVAFL. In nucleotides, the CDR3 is TGTGCCAGCAGCCAGGGCGACAGGGTGGCTTTCCTT.

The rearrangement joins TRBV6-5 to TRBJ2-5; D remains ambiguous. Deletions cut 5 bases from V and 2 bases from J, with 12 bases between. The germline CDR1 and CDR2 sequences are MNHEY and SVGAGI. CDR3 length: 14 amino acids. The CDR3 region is CASSSLQRQETQYF. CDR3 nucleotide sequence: TGTGCCAGCAGTAGTCTACAGAGACAAGAGACCCAGTACTTC.

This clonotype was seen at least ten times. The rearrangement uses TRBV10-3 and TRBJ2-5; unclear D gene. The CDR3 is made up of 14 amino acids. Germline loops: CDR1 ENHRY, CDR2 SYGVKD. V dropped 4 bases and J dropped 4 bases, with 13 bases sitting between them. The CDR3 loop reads CAISAAGQLETQYF. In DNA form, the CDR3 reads TGTGCCATCAGTGCCGCCGGGCAGCTAGAGACCCAGTACTTC.

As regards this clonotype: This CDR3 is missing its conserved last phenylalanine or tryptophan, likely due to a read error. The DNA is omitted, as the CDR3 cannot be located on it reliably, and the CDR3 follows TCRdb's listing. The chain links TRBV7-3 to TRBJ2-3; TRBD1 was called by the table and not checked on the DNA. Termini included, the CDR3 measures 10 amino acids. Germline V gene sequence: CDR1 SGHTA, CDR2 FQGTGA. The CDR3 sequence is CASSSDRGMC.

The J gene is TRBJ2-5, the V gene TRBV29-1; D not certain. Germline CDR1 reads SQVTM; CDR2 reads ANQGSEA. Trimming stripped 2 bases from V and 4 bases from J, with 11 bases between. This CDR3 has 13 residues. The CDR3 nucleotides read TGCAGCGTTGAACGTGTGGTGGGAGAGACCCAGTACTTC. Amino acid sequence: CSVERVVGETQYF.